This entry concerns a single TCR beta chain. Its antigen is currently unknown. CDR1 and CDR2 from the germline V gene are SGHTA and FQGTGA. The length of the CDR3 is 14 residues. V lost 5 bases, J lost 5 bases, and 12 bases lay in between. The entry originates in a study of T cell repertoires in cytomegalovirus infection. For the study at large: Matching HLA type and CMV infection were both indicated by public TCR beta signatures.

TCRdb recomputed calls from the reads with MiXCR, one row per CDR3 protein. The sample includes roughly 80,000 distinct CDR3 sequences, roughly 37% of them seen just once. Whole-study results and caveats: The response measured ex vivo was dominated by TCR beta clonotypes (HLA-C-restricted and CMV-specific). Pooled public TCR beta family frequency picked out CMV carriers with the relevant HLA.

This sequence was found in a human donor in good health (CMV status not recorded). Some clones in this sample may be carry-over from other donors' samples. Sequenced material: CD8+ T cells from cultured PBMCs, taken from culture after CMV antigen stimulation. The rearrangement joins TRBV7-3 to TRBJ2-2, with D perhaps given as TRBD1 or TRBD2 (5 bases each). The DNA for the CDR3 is TGTGCCAGCAGCCTAGCCCCAGGGACCGGGGAGCTGTTTTTT. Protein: CASSLAPGTGELFF.